This T cell receptor beta chain stems from a study of response to subunit inactivated influenza vaccine. TCRdb reprocessed the RT-PCR reads with MiXCR, giving one entry per CDR3 protein. The data show 450,000 to 600,000 distinct CDR3 sequences, with approximately 6.9% seen just once and over 10% held by the top ten. This clonotype was detected only a few times. Its antigen is not identified. Germline CDR1 is ENHRY and CDR2 is SYGVKD. This CDR3 comprises 12 residues. The V gene end was trimmed by 8 bases and the J gene end by 0 bases; junction bases not matched to a gene: 1. Whole-study findings and limits: Each seasonal influenza vaccination, the authors suggested, recruits few new T cells.

This clonotype was obtained from a man in his fifties or sixties who received an inactivated influenza vaccine. V usage is TRBV10-3 and J usage is TRBJ2-7; 7 positions match TRBD1. The starting material was PBMCs from blood, obtained roughly 24 months after vaccination. CDR3 protein: CAIGTVSYEQYF. The DNA of the CDR3 is TGTGCCATCGGGACAGTCTCCTACGAGCAGTACTTC.